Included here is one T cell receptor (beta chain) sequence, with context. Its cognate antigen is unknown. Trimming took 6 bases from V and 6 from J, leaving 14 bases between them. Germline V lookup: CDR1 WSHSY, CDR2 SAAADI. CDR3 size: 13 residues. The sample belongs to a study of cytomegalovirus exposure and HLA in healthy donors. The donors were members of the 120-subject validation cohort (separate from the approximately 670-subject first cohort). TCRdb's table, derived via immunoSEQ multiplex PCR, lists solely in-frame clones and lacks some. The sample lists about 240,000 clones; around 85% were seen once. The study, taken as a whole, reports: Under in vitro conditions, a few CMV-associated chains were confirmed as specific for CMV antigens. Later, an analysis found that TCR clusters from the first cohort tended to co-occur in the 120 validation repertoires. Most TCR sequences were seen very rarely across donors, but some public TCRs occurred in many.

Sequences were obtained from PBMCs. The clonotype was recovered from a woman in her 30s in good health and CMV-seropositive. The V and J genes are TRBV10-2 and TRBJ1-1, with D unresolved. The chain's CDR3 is CASSVVSAAEAFF. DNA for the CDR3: TGCGCCAGCAGCGTTGTGTCGGCGGCTGAAGCTTTCTTT.